The following is a T cell receptor beta chain sequence with its context. Source study methods: Scientists estimated how many nucleated cells there were by amplifying reference gene primers. Profiled with immunoSEQ multiplex PCR; TCRdb holds only in-frame clones, not every one. V and J calls and clone size are those listed in that table; D and trimming were worked out from the DNA. The table includes about 72,000 clones, about 89% detected once. This specimen comes from a study of blood T cell repertoires in COVID-19. Turning to the study itself: Italy, Spain and the United States were the sources of the convalescent and acute COVID-19 samples. PBMCs, B-cell-depleted T cells, or T cells were the source of the cDNA or gDNA that made up the material.

Trimming shortened V by 6 bases and J by 0 bases, and 11 bases separated the two germline ends. This CDR3 is 15 amino acids long. The germline V gene encodes CDR1 SNHLY and CDR2 FYNNEI. This chain uses TRBV2 with TRBJ1-4; D possibly corresponds to TRBD1 (5 bases). This TCR came from a human donor in a cohort sampled during active COVID-19. Sequencing was done on a sample of peripheral blood. CDR3 amino acids: CASRTQGATNEKLFF. DNA of the CDR3: TGTGCCAGCAGGACCCAGGGCGCAACTAATGAAAAACTGTTTTTT.